This T cell receptor (beta chain) was captured by sequencing in a study of shared clonotypes between healthy human individuals. Study-level background: Aged between 18 and 49, the donors were a couple of women and a few men. Findings and caveats of the study: Four donors had about 5% of their naive CD4 clonotypes in common. Genetic and exposure-history diversity was limited by the small donor number.

The genomic DNA of each subset was split evenly across several immunoSEQ plates. The assay was immunoSEQ multiplex PCR, and TCRdb's table has in-frame clones only and misses some. Found here are about a million clones, roughly 80% of them singletons; the top ten hold about 0.89%. Germline CDR1 and CDR2: MNHEY and SVGAGI. The CDR3 has 13 amino acids. V shed 2 bases and J 9 bases; nucleotides not matched to a gene: 6. A remark on this clone: What it recognizes is unknown.

The TCR comes from a man in his late teens or twenties in good health. Some clones in this sample may be carry-over from other donors' samples. Sequencing was done on a sample of memory CD4+ T cells from PBMCs. This sample's subset: CD45RA-negative fraction. The chain links TRBV6-5 to TRBJ1-2; TRBD1 matches at 7 bases. The CDR3 nucleotides read TGTGCCAGCAGTTACCGGGACAGAGGACGCTACACCTTC. This encodes CASSYRDRGRYTF.